This record looks at one TCR beta chain sequence and its context. Its antigen is as yet unknown. The CDR3 is 15 residues long. The germline V gene has CDR1 MNHEY and CDR2 SVGAGI. The V and J ends lost 5 bases and 3 bases, in that order; junction bases with no gene match: 5. The sample comes from a study of cytomegalovirus exposure and HLA in healthy donors. Findings of the study overall: The authors enumerated 150 to 200 TCR beta chains as linked to cytomegalovirus.

PCR employed 60 Vbeta and 13 Jbeta primers. Method: immunoSEQ multiplex PCR; TCRdb's copy keeps in-frame clones and lacks some. Of 150,000 or so clones listed, 60% to 85% are singletons. The source of this sequence is a female donor in good health and CMV-seronegative. The sequencing input was PBMCs. The rearrangement joins TRBV6-5 to TRBJ1-3; 9 bases map to TRBD1. CDR3 in amino acids: CASSRDRANGNTIYF. The CDR3 DNA reads as TGTGCCAGCAGTAGGGACAGGGCAAATGGAAACACCATATATTTT.